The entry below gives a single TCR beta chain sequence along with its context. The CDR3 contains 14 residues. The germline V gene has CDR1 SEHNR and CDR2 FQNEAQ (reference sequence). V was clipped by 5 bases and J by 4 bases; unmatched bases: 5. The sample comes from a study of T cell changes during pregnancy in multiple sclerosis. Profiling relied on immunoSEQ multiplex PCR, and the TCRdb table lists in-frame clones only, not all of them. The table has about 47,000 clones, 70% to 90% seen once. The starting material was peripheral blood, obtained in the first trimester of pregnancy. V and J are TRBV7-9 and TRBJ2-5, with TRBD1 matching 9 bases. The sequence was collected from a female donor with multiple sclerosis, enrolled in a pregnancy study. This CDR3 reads CASSLTGGIETQYF. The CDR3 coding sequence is TGTGCCAGCAGCCTAACAGGGGGCATAGAGACCCAGTACTTC.